The 18 T cell receptor beta chains listed next were all sequenced from one sample in a study of shared clonotypes between healthy human individuals. Some clones are missing from TCRdb's copy, which holds only in-frame ones; the method was immunoSEQ multiplex PCR. The sample includes 850,000 to 1,200,000 clones, roughly 70% of them seen just once. Specimen: memory CD4+ T cells sorted from blood. Regarding subset: CD45RA-negative fraction. Receptors were obtained from a man aged 18 to 29 in good health.

The chain couples TRBV7-2 to TRBJ2-7; weak D call: TRBD2 (6 bases). The germline gives CDR1 SGHTA, CDR2 FQGNSA. The V and J ends lost 6 bases and 6 bases respectively, with 18 bases between them. CDR3 size: 14 residues. CDR3 sequence (DNA): TGTGCCAGCAGACCCTCTATGGGAGGAGGCGAGCAGTACTTC. This encodes CASRPSMGGGEQYF.

The chain has TRBV28 and TRBJ2-4; the D gene is possibly TRBD2 (6 bases). This CDR3 has 14 residues. Trimming cost V 5 bases and J 9 bases, with 17 bases left between them. Germline V CDR1 and CDR2: MDHEN, SYDVKM. The CDR3 coding sequence is TGTGCCAGCAGTCCTCCCTGGGGGAGGAGCATTCAGTACTTC. It codes for CASSPPWGRSIQYF.

The chain is built from TRBV4-1 and TRBJ1-6; D unclear. Trimming pared 2 bases from V and 0 bases from J, leaving 17 bases between. The length of the CDR3 is 19 residues. The germline CDR1 and CDR2 sequences are MGHRA and YSYEKL. As DNA, the CDR3 is TGCGCCAGCAGCCAAAGGGAGAACAGCCCGAGCTCCTATAATTCACCCCTCCACTTT. As protein: CASSQRENSPSSYNSPLHF.

This clone was recorded once. The CDR3 spells CASTQTGTGSYEQYF. The CDR3 nucleotides are TGTGCCAGCACCCAGACCGGGACTGGGTCCTACGAGCAGTACTTC. The V and J genes are TRBV5-4 and TRBJ2-7, with D maybe TRBD2 (6 bases). This CDR3 comprises 15 residues. V lost 6 bases to trimming and J lost 1 base, with 17 bases between them. Germline loops: CDR1 SGHNT, CDR2 YYREEE (reference sequence).

This clone was seen only once. This sample includes further DNA sequences coding for the same CDR3. The V call is TRBV7-2, the J call TRBJ2-3; D is undetermined. Germline V gene sequence: CDR1 SGHTA, CDR2 FQGNSA. The CDR3 totals 14 residues. The V end was cut by 1 base, the J end by 0 bases, with 5 bases between. The CDR3 coding sequence is TGTGCCAGCAGCTTAGGTCCGAGCACAGATACGCAGTATTTT. Translating gives CASSLGPSTDTQYF.

The rearrangement links TRBV7-2 to TRBJ2-7, with a weak D call TRBD2 (6 bases). Looked up from germline, CDR1 is SGHTA and CDR2 is FQGNSA. The CDR3 is 13 amino acids. Trimming took 5 bases from V and 2 from J, leaving 10 bases between them. DNA for the CDR3: TGTGCCAGCAGCCCGGGACTCCCCTACGAGCAGTACTTC. Its protein is CASSPGLPYEQYF. Full variable domain (rest looked up from reference TRBV7-2 and TRBJ2-7): GAGVSQSPSNKVTEKGKDVELRCDPISGHTALYWYRQSLGQGLEFLIYFQGNSAPDKSGLPSDRFSAERTGGSVSTLTIQRTQQEDSAVYLCASSPGLPYEQYFGPGTRLTVT.

The genes are TRBV6-1 and TRBJ1-5, with D possibly TRBD1 on 6 matching bases. From germline, CDR1 is MNHNS and CDR2 SASEGT. The CDR3 contains 17 residues. V lost 1 base, J lost 0 bases, and 13 bases lay in between. CDR3 region: CASSEGQKGGSNQPQHF. The DNA for the CDR3 is TGTGCCAGCAGTGAAGGGCAAAAGGGGGGTAGCAATCAGCCCCAGCATTTT.

This sequence joins TRBV5-6 and TRBJ2-1; the D gene could be TRBD1 or TRBD2 (5 bases each). Germline V gene sequence: CDR1 SGHDT, CDR2 YYEEEE. The CDR3 is 11 amino acids. For the CDR3, the DNA is TGTGCTTGGGGGACGATCGATGAGCAGTTCTTC. It is translated as CAWGTIDEQFF.

The rearrangement joins TRBV27 to TRBJ2-5, with 11 bases identical to TRBD2. The CDR3 is 20 residues long. CDR1 and CDR2 (germline): MNHEY, SMNVEV (reference sequence). Losses at the gene ends were 5 bases for V and 5 bases for J; bases not matched to a gene: 22. The CDR3 sequence: CASSPKKGAPRASGRETQYF. Written as DNA, the CDR3 is TGTGCCAGCAGTCCCAAGAAGGGGGCGCCAAGGGCTAGCGGGAGGGAGACCCAGTACTTC.

The chain links TRBV7-3 to TRBJ2-2; D is uncertain. CDR1 and CDR2 from the germline V gene are SGHTA and FQGTGA. V lost 0 bases, J lost 6 bases, and 11 bases lay in between. The CDR3 is made up of 15 amino acids. DNA of the CDR3: TGTGCCAGCAGCTTAACGGCGGTCATCCCCGGGGAGCTGTTTTTT. Protein: CASSLTAVIPGELFF.

Notes on this clone: The same CDR3 arises from other DNA sequences in this sample as well. The chain carries TRBV6-1 and TRBJ2-7, with 12 bases fitting TRBD2. The CDR3 extends over 14 amino acids. CDR1 is MNHNS, CDR2 SASEGT, per germline. J lost 0 bases, V lost 6 bases, and 0 bases had no gene match. The CDR3 DNA reads TGTGCCAGCAGACTAGCGGGGGGCTCCTACGAGCAGTACTTC. Amino acid sequence: CASRLAGGSYEQYF.

This clone showed up just a few times. This sample includes further DNA sequences coding for the same CDR3. The V call is TRBV5-1, the J call TRBJ1-2, with TRBD1 as a possible D gene (5 bases). CDR1 and CDR2 from the germline V gene are SGHRS and YFSETQ. The CDR3 extends over 13 amino acids. Trimming cost V 2 bases and J 4 bases, with 9 bases left between them. CDR3 sequence (DNA): TGCGCCAGCAGCTTCCAGGGATCCTATGGCTACACCTTC. This codes for CASSFQGSYGYTF.

This rearrangement joins TRBV28 to TRBJ1-3; weak D call: TRBD1 (5 bases). Germline CDR1 and CDR2: MDHEN and SYDVKM. The CDR3 is 11 residues long. V lost 4 bases and J lost 16, with 14 bases in between. The CDR3 reads CASSSNQGDYF. In DNA form, the CDR3 reads TGTGCCAGCAGTTCCAATCAGGGAGACTATTTT.

Only a few counts were recorded for this clone. The chain combines TRBV28 with TRBJ2-6; 8 bases are shared with TRBD2. The CDR3 length is 18 residues. Germline CDR1 is MDHEN and CDR2 is SYDVKM. V shed 8 bases, J shed 2 bases, and the junction held 14 bases outside the gene matches. CDR3 region: CASLSGGEGVPGANVLTF. The CDR3 coding sequence is TGTGCCAGCCTCTCGGGAGGGGAGGGCGTACCTGGGGCCAACGTCCTGACTTTC.

The rearrangement joins TRBV6-1 to TRBJ2-3; weak D call: TRBD2 (7 bases). V dropped 3 bases and J dropped 2 bases, with 12 bases sitting between them. Germline CDR1 and CDR2: MNHNS and SASEGT. The CDR3 totals 15 residues. CDR3: CASSDGGGDTDTQYF. In DNA form, the CDR3 reads TGTGCCAGCAGTGATGGCGGGGGCGACACAGATACGCAGTATTTT.

V and J are TRBV25-1 and TRBJ2-2; D call uncertain. V was cut by 5 bases and J by 6 bases, with 13 bases left in between. Germline V CDR1 and CDR2: MGHDK, SYGVNS. This CDR3 comprises 14 residues. The CDR3 sequence is CASSLRDWSGELFF. DNA for the CDR3: TGTGCCAGCAGTCTTCGAGATTGGTCCGGGGAGCTGTTTTTT.

The chain recombines TRBV7-6 with TRBJ1-6; 7 bases agree with TRBD1. The CDR3 totals 15 residues. With 4 bases clipped from V and 7 bases from J, the junction kept 7 bases outside the gene matches. The germline CDR1 and CDR2 sequences are SGHVS and FNYEAQ. The CDR3 spells CASSSRDSPNSPLHF. DNA for the CDR3: TGTGCCAGCAGCTCCCGGGACAGCCCAAATTCACCCCTCCACTTT.

In this sample, this clone turned up once. The V call is TRBV9, the J call TRBJ1-2; D call uncertain. Germline CDR1 is SGDLS and CDR2 is YYNGEE. CDR3 length: 13 amino acids. Trimming left V 0 bases short and J 8 bases short, with 11 bases between. The CDR3 region has the DNA TGTGCCAGCAGCGTAGAACCGGCGTGGGGCTACACCTTC. Protein sequence: CASSVEPAWGYTF.